The 24 T cell receptor beta chains listed next were all sequenced from one sample in a study of blood T cell repertoires in COVID-19. Only in-frame clones appear in the TCRdb table, and some are missing; sequencing was by immunoSEQ multiplex PCR. The sample contains over 200,000 clones, more than 70% of which appear only once. The specimen sequenced was peripheral blood. These receptors were collected from a woman aged 55 to 70 with acute or convalescent COVID-19.

The CDR3 sequence is CATMGTSVYNEQFF. The CDR3 DNA is TGTGCCACCATGGGGACTAGCGTTTACAATGAGCAGTTCTTC. The chain recombines TRBV15 with TRBJ2-1; 10 nucleotides line up with TRBD2. CDR1 is LNHNV, CDR2 YYDKDF, per germline (reference sequence). Germline trimming cut 7 bases from V and 4 bases from J; bases unmatched to any gene: 4. The CDR3 totals 14 residues.

The chain carries TRBV6-2 or TRBV6-3 and TRBJ2-1, with 11 bases matching TRBD2. Germline loops: CDR1 MNHEY, CDR2 SVGEGT. The CDR3 sequence is 18 residues long. The ends lost 5 bases at V and 8 bases at J; junction bases unmatched: 17. CDR3 loop: CASSGGLAGGGRGYEQFF. CDR3 in DNA: TGTGCCAGCAGTGGTGGGCTAGCGGGAGGAGGGCGAGGGTATGAGCAGTTCTTC.

The chain links TRBV5-1 to TRBJ2-5; TRBD1 might be the D (5 bases). The ends were cut back, 0 bases at V and 5 bases at J, with 11 bases in the middle. The germline V gene encodes CDR1 SGHRS and CDR2 YFSETQ. This CDR3 is built from 14 residues. CDR3 coding DNA: TGCGCCAGCAGCTTGGCAACAGGCCGGGAGACCCAGTACTTC. As protein: CASSLATGRETQYF.

The chain has TRBV5-1 and TRBJ1-1; 7 bases match TRBD1. Germline loops: CDR1 SGHRS, CDR2 YFSETQ. The J segment lost 5 bases and the V segment lost 0 bases, leaving 13 bases of the junction unmatched. The CDR3 covers 17 residues. In DNA, the CDR3 is TGCGCCAGCAGCTTGGCCAGGTCGACAGGCAGGGGGACTGAAGCTTTCTTT. Protein sequence: CASSLARSTGRGTEAFF.

V and J are TRBV30 and TRBJ2-7, with 8 bases lining up with TRBD1. After removal of 5 bases from V and 2 bases from J, the junction contained 2 bases not matched to a gene. The CDR3 is made up of 12 amino acids. Germline values: CDR1 GTSNPN, CDR2 SVGIG (reference sequence). The CDR3 nucleotides are TGTGCCTGGGACAGGGGCACCTACGAGCAGTACTTC. Protein sequence: CAWDRGTYEQYF.

The rearrangement uses TRBV5-8 and TRBJ1-2; D unresolved. The CDR3 is 14 residues long. V was shortened by 2 bases and J by 7 bases, with 15 bases between the two germline ends. Germline V lookup: CDR1 SGHTS, CDR2 YDEGEE. The CDR3 region is CASSFANPGPGYTF. The CDR3 bases are TGTGCCAGCAGCTTCGCCAATCCTGGGCCTGGCTACACCTTC.

V gene TRBV29-1 combines with J gene TRBJ1-1; D perhaps matches TRBD1 (5 bases). CDR3 length: 13 residues. V was shortened by 2 bases and J by 5 bases, with 12 bases between the two germline ends. CDR1 and CDR2 (germline): SQVTM, ANQGSEA. CDR3 bases: TGCAGCGTTGAACCCCGACAGAAGACTGAAGCTTTCTTT. Translated, it gives CSVEPRQKTEAFF.

The rearrangement links TRBV6-5 to TRBJ1-5; D is uncertain. V was cut by 8 bases and J by 3 bases, with 17 bases left in between. This CDR3 contains 15 residues. The V gene's germline CDR1 is MNHEY and CDR2 SVGAGI. CDR3 DNA sequence: TGTGCCAGCGTGATTGCGGCAAGTTTCAATCAGCCCCAGCATTTT. As protein: CASVIAASFNQPQHF.

The V and J genes are TRBV2 and TRBJ1-1; D not resolved. The V gene's germline CDR1 is SNHLY and CDR2 FYNNEI. This CDR3 is built from 12 residues. Trimming pared 6 bases from V and 8 bases from J, leaving 13 bases between. DNA for the CDR3: TGTGCCAGCAGGGGCGAATCTCCCGAAGCTTTCTTT. Protein: CASRGESPEAFF.

The chain carries TRBV4-1 and TRBJ1-2; D perhaps matches TRBD1 (6 bases). Trimming removed 3 bases at V and 6 bases at J, with 14 bases between. The CDR3 spans 14 residues. The germline V gene encodes CDR1 MGHRA and CDR2 YSYEKL. The CDR3 loop reads CASSHQTGSDGYTF. The DNA for the CDR3 is TGCGCCAGCAGCCATCAGACAGGTTCAGATGGCTACACCTTC.

The V call is TRBV2, the J call TRBJ1-5; TRBD1 aligns across 9 bases. The ends lost 6 bases at V and 7 bases at J; junction bases unmatched: 10. The CDR3 length is 15 residues. Germline loops: CDR1 SNHLY, CDR2 FYNNEI. CDR3 sequence (DNA): TGTGCCAGCAGAGCTTCCGGGACAGGGAGGCAGCCCCAGCATTTT. This encodes CASRASGTGRQPQHF. Drawing the rest from reference TRBV2 and TRBJ1-5, the complete variable domain is EPEVTQTPSHQVTQMGQEVILRCVPISNHLYFYWYRQILGQKVEFLVSFYNNEISEKSEIFDDQFSVERPDGSNFTLKIRSTKLEDSAMYFCASRASGTGRQPQHFGDGTRLSIL.

The gene calls are TRBV5-4 and TRBJ2-7; possible D gene TRBD1, 6 bases. The CDR3 loop spans 15 amino acids. Trimming stripped 4 bases from V and 1 base from J, with 15 bases between. Germline V gene sequence: CDR1 SGHNT, CDR2 YYREEE (reference sequence). The CDR3 region has the DNA TGTGCCAGCAGCGAGAAGACAGGCGTTTCCTACGAGCAGTACTTC. Its translation is CASSEKTGVSYEQYF.

The chain couples TRBV4-2 to TRBJ1-6, with TRBD1 as a possible D gene (5 bases). The CDR3 covers 16 residues. The ends were cut back, 2 bases at V and 7 bases at J, with 15 bases in the middle. The germline V gene has CDR1 LGHNA and CDR2 YNFKEQ. This chain's CDR3 is CASSQMGREINSPLHF. CDR3 DNA: TGTGCCAGCAGCCAAATGGGCAGGGAAATAAATTCACCCCTCCACTTT.

In this sample, this clone turned up a few times. The rearrangement uses TRBV3-1 (or the pseudogene TRBV3-2) and TRBJ2-7, with D perhaps matching TRBD1 (5 bases). Germline V gene lookup returns CDR1 LGHDT and CDR2 YNNKEL (reference sequence). The CDR3 runs 13 residues. The V and J ends lost 5 bases and 3 bases respectively, with 11 bases between them. The CDR3: CASSRTRNYEQYF. As DNA, the CDR3 is TGTGCCAGCAGCAGGACACGCAACTACGAGCAGTACTTC.

The J gene is TRBJ2-5, the V gene TRBV6-6, with 8 bases aligning to TRBD2. CDR1 MNHNY and CDR2 SVGAGI come from the germline V gene (reference sequence). The J segment lost 4 bases and the V segment lost 2 bases, leaving 6 bases of the junction unmatched. CDR3 length: 15 amino acids. For the CDR3, the DNA is TGTGCCAGCAGTTACCCCACTAGCGGCCCAGAGACCCAGTACTTC. Amino acids: CASSYPTSGPETQYF.

V is TRBV6-5 and J is TRBJ1-4; 9 bases match TRBD1. The CDR3 length is 15 residues. Per the germline V gene, CDR1 is MNHEY and CDR2 is SVGAGI. Trimming at V came to 7 bases and at J to 7 bases, leaving 10 bases not matched to a gene. CDR3 amino acids: CASNNRDRDGEKLFF. The CDR3 nucleotides read TGTGCCAGCAACAACCGGGACAGGGATGGTGAAAAACTGTTTTTT.

The chain joins TRBV3-1 (or the pseudogene TRBV3-2) to TRBJ1-4, with 11 bases aligning to TRBD1. The ends lost 1 base at V and 8 bases at J; junction bases unmatched: 3. Germline values: CDR1 LGHDT, CDR2 YNNKEL (reference sequence). The CDR3 runs to 15 residues. CDR3 protein: CASSQGTGGHEKLFF. CDR3 in DNA: TGTGCCAGCAGCCAAGGGACAGGGGGCCACGAAAAACTGTTTTTT.

This CDR3 reads CASSQVDGPSTDTQYF. In DNA form, the CDR3 reads TGCGCCAGCAGCCAAGTAGACGGTCCTAGTACAGATACGCAGTATTTT. This chain links TRBV4-1 with TRBJ2-3; D is uncertain. CDR3 size: 16 residues. V was shortened by 1 base and J by 3 bases, with 14 bases between the two germline ends. Germline CDR1 MGHRA, CDR2 YSYEKL.

V gene TRBV7-2 combines with J gene TRBJ2-7, with TRBD1 matching over 11 bases. From germline, CDR1 is SGHTA and CDR2 FQGNSA. The CDR3 runs 15 residues. The trim removed 7 bases at V and 1 base at J, leaving 6 bases unmatched. The CDR3 loop reads CASTRTGGQSYEQYF. The CDR3 bases are TGTGCCAGCACCCGGACAGGGGGCCAGTCCTACGAGCAGTACTTC. Supplemented by reference TRBV7-2 and TRBJ2-7, the full variable domain reads GAGVSQSPSNKVTEKGKDVELRCDPISGHTALYWYRQSLGQGLEFLIYFQGNSAPDKSGLPSDRFSAERTGGSVSTLTIQRTQQEDSAVYLCASTRTGGQSYEQYFGPGTRLTVT.

The chain links TRBV21-1 to TRBJ2-5; the table's D gene call, TRBD1, was not cross checked with the DNA. TRBV21-1 constitutes a pseudogene. The CDR3 has 17 residues. CDR3 loop: CASSLPGDTGVLETQYF. DNA for the CDR3: TGTGCCAGCAGTTTACCCGGGGACACGGGTGTCTTGGAGACCCAGTACTTC.

The V call is TRBV6-5, the J call TRBJ1-2; perhaps TRBD1 as D (5 bases). This CDR3 is built from 13 residues. Trimming stripped 4 bases from V and 8 bases from J, with 14 bases between. Germline loops: CDR1 MNHEY, CDR2 SVGAGI. CDR3 nucleotides: TGTGCCAGCAGTTTACCAGGGCGAAAGGGCTACACCTTC. This sequence encodes CASSLPGRKGYTF.

The chain has TRBV18 and TRBJ1-5, with D tentatively TRBD1 (6 bases). Per the germline V gene, CDR1 is KGHSH and CDR2 is LQKENI. CDR3 length: 16 residues. Trimming removed 1 base from V and 0 bases from J, with 10 bases in between. In nucleotides, the CDR3 is TGTGCCAGCTCACCACAGGGGGGGAATAGCAATCAGCCCCAGCATTTT. It specifies CASSPQGGNSNQPQHF.

This clone was found a few times. The chain joins TRBV25-1 to TRBJ1-2, with D maybe TRBD1 (5 bases). V dropped 3 bases and J dropped 3 bases, with 14 bases sitting between them. CDR3 length: 15 amino acids. Germline CDR1 MGHDK, CDR2 SYGVNS. The CDR3: CASSDPAGIDYGYTF. CDR3 bases: TGTGCCAGCAGTGACCCCGCAGGGATAGACTATGGCTACACCTTC.

The chain combines TRBV6-5 with TRBJ1-2; D is undetermined. CDR1 is MNHEY and CDR2 is SVGAGI in the germline V gene. The CDR3 consists of 15 residues. Trimming stripped 5 bases from V and 3 bases from J, with 16 bases between. CDR3 region: CASSSHRDFYYGYTF. DNA for the CDR3: TGTGCCAGCAGTAGCCACCGGGATTTTTACTATGGCTACACCTTC.